This section outlines one T cell receptor (beta chain) sequence together with its context. This CDR3 contains 13 residues. The germline CDR1 and CDR2 sequences are SGHDT and YYEEEE. V lost 5 bases and J 4 bases, leaving 12 bases between the germline ends. Produced via immunoSEQ multiplex PCR; TCRdb's table is partial and in-frame only. The table records over 350,000 clones, more than 75% of them present only once. The entry originates in a study of blood T cell repertoires in COVID-19. Sequencing was done on a sample of PBMCs or T cells enriched from blood (not recorded which). This TCR derives from a young woman with acute COVID-19. This sequence joins TRBV5-6 and TRBJ1-2; TRBD1 is a possible D gene (5 bases). The CDR3: CASSETGGYGYTF. CDR3 DNA sequence: TGTGCCAGCAGTGAGACGGGGGGCTATGGCTACACCTTC.